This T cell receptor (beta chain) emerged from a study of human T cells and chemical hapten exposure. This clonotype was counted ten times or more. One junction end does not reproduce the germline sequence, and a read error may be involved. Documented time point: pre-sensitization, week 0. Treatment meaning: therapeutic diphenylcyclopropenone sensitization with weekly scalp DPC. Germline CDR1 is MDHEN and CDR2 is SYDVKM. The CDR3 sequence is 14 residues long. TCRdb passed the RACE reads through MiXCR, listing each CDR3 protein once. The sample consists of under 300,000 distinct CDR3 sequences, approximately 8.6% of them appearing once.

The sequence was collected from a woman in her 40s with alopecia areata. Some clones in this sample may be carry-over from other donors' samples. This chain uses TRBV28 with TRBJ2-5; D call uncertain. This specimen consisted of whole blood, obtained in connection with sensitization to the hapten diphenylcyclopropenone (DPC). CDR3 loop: CASSLGQSREAQYF. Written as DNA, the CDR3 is TGTGCCAGCAGTTTAGGGCAGTCAAGAGAGGCCCAGTACTTC.